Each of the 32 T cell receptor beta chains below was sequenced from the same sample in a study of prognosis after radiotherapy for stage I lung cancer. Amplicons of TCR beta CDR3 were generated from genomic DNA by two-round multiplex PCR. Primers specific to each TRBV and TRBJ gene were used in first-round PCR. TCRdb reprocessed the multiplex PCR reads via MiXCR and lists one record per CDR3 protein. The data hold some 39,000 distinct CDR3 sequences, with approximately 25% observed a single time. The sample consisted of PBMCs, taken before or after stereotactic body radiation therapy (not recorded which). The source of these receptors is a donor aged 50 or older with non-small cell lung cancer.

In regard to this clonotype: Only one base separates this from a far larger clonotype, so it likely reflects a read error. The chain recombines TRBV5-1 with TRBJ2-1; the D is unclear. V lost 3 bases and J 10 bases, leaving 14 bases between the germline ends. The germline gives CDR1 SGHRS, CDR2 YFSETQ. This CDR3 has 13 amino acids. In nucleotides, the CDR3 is TGCGCCAGCAGCTCTTACACCTCTTACGAGCAGTTCTTC. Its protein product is CASSSYTSYEQFF.

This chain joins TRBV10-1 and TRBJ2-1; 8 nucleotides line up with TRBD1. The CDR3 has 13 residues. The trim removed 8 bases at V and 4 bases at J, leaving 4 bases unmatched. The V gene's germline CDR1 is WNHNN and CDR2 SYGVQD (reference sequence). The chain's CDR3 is CASARDRYNEQFF. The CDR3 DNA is TGCGCCAGCGCACGGGACAGGTACAATGAGCAGTTCTTC.

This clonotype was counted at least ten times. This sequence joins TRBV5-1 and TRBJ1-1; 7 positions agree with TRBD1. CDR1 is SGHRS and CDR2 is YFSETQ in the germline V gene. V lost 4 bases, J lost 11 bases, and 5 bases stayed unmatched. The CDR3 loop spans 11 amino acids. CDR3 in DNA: TGCGCCAGCAGCGGGGACAGACTGGCTTTCTTT. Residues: CASSGDRLAFF.

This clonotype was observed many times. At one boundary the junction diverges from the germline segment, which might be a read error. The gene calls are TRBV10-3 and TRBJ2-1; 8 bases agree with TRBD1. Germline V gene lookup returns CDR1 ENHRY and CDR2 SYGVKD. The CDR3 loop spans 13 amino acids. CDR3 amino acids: CAITKDRVNGQFF. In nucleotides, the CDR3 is TGTGCCATCACCAAGGACAGGGTGAATGGGCAGTTCTTC.

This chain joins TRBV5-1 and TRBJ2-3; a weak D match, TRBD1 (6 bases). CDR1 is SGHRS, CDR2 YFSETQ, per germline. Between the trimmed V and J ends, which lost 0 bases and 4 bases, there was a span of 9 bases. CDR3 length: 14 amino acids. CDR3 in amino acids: CASSLEQGADTQYF. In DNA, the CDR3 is TGCGCCAGCAGCTTGGAACAGGGTGCAGATACGCAGTATTTT. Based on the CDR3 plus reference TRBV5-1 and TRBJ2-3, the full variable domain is KAGVTQTPRYLIKTRGQQVTLSCSPISGHRSVSWYQQTPGQGLQFLFEYFSETQRNKGNFPGRFSGRQFSNSRSEMNVSTLELGDSALYLCASSLEQGADTQYFGPGTRLTVL.

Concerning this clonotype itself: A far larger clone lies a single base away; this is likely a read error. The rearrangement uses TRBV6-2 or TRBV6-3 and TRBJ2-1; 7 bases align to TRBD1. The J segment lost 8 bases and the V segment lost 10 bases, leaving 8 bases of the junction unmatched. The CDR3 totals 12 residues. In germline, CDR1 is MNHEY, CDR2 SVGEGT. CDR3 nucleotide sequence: TGTGCCACCAGAGACAGGGAACATGAGCAGTTCTTC. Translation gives CATRDREHEQFF.

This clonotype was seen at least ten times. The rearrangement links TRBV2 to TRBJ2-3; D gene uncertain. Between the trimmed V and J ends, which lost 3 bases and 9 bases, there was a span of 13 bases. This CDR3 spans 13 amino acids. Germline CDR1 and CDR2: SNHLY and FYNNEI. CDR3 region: CASSDPSGVTQYF. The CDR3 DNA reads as TGTGCCAGCAGTGACCCCTCCGGTGTGACGCAGTATTTT.

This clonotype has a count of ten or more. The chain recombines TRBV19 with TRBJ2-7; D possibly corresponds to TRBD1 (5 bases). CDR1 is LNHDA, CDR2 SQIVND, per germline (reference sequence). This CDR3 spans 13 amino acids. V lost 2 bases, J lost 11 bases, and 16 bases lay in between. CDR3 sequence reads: CASSIKSGSAEYF. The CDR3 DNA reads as TGTGCCAGTAGTATAAAGTCAGGGTCGGCGGAGTACTTC.

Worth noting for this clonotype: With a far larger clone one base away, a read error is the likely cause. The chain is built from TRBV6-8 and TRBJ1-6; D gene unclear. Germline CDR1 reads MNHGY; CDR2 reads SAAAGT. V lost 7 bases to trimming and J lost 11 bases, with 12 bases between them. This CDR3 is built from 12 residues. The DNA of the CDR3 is TGTGCCAGCATCCTGGCGGTTGCACCCCTCCACTTT. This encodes CASILAVAPLHF.

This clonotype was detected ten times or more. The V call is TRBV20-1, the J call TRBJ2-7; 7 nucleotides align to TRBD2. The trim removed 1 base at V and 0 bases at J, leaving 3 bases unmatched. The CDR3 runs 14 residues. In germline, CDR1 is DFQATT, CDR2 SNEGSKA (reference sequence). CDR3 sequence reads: CSARAPSGSYEQYF. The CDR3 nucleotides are TGCAGTGCTAGAGCCCCTAGCGGCTCCTACGAGCAGTACTTC.

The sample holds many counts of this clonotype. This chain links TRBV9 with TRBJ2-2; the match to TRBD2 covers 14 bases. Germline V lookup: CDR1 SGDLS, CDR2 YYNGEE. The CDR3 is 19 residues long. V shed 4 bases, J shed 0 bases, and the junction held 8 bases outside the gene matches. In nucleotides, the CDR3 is TGTGCCAGCAGCCCTAAGGGACTAGCGGGGGTTACGAACACCGGGGAGCTGTTTTTT. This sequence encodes CASSPKGLAGVTNTGELFF.

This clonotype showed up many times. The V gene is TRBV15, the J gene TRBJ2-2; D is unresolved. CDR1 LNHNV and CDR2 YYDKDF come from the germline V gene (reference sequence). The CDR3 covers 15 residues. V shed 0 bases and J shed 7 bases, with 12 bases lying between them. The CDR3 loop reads CATSREGRVNGELFF. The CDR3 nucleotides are TGTGCCACCAGCAGAGAGGGTAGGGTGAACGGGGAGCTGTTTTTT.

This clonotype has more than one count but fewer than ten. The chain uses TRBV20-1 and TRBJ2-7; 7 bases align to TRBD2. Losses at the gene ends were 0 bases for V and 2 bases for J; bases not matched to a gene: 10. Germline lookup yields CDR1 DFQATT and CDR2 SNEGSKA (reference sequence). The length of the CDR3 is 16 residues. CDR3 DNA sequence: TGCAGTGCTAGAGATAGTGGGGGGGGGATTCCCTACGAGCAGTACTTC. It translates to CSARDSGGGIPYEQYF.

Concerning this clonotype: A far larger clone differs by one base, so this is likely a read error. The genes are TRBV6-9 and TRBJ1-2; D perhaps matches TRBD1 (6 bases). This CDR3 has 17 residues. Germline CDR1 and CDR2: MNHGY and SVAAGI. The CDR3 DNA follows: TGTGCCAGCAGTTCCTCTTCCGGGACACCGGCCCACTATGGCTGCACCTTC. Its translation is CASSSSSGTPAHYGCTF.

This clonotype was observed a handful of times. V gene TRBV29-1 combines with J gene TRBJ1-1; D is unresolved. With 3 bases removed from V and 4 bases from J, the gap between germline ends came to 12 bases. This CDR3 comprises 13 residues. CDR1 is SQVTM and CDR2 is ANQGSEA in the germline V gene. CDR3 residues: CSVDSAGGTEAFF. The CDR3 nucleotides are TGCAGCGTTGATAGTGCCGGTGGCACTGAAGCTTTCTTT. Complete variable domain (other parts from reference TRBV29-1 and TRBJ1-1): SAVISQKPSRDICQRGTSLTIQCQVDSQVTMMFWYRQQPGQSLTLIATANQGSEATYESGFVIDKFPISRPNLTFSTLTVSNMSPEDSSIYLCSVDSAGGTEAFFGQGTRLTVV.

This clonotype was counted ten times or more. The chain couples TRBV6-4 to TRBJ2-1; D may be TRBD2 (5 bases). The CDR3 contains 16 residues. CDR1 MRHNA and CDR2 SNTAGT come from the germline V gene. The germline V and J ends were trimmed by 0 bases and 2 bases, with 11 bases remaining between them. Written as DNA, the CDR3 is TGTGCCAGCAGTGACTCTTACGGGGTTGCCTACAATGAGCAGTTCTTC. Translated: CASSDSYGVAYNEQFF.

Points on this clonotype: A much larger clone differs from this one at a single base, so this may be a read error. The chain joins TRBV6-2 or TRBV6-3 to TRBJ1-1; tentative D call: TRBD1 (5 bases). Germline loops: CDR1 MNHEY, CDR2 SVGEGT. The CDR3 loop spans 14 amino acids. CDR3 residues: CASSYSVGGTEALF. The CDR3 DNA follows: TGTGCCAGCAGTTACTCGGTCGGAGGGACTGAAGCTTTATTT.

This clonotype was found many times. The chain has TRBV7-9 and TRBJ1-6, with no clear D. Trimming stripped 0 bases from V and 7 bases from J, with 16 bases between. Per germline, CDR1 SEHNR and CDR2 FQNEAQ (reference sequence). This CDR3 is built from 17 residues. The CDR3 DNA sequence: TGTGCCAGCAGCTTAGCGCTAGGGAATCTGGGGAATTCACCCCTCCACTTT. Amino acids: CASSLALGNLGNSPLHF.

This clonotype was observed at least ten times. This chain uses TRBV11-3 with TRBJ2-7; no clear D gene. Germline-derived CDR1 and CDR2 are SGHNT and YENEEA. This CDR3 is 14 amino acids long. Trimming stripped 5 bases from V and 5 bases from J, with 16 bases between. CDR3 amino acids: CASSPSSFGHEQYF. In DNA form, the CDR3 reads TGTGCCAGCAGCCCATCCTCTTTCGGCCACGAGCAGTACTTC. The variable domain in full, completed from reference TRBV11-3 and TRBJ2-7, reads EAGVVQSPRYKIIEKKQPVAFWCNPISGHNTLYWYLQNLGQGPELLIRYENEEAVDDSQLPKDRFSAERLKGVDSTLKIQPAELGDSAVYLCASSPSSFGHEQYFGPGTRLTVT.

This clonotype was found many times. The CDR3 protein is CATRREQHNEQFF. CDR3 bases: TGTGCCACCAGACGGGAACAACACAATGAGCAGTTCTTC. The chain has TRBV6-1 and TRBJ2-1, with D possibly being TRBD2 (5 bases). V was trimmed by 10 bases and J by 5 bases, leaving 15 bases between them. The CDR3 consists of 13 residues. Germline CDR1 MNHNS, CDR2 SASEGT.

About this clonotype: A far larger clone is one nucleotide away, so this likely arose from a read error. CDR3 DNA sequence: TGTGCCAGCAGTGACACGGACAGGGGTTATCAGCAGTTCTTC. This sequence encodes CASSDTDRGYQQFF. The chain links TRBV6-2 or TRBV6-3 to TRBJ2-1, with 9 bases lining up with TRBD1. This CDR3 is built from 14 residues. CDR1 is MNHEY, CDR2 SVGEGT, per germline. Trimming cost V 5 bases and J 11 bases; bases outside gene matches: 10.

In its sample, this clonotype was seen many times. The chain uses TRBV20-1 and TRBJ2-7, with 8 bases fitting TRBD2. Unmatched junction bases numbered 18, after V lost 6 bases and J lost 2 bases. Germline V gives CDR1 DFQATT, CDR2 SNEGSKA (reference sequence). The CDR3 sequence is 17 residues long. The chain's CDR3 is CSAEDLRENGGAYEQYF. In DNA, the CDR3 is TGCAGTGCCGAGGATCTCCGGGAGAACGGGGGGGCCTACGAGCAGTACTTC.

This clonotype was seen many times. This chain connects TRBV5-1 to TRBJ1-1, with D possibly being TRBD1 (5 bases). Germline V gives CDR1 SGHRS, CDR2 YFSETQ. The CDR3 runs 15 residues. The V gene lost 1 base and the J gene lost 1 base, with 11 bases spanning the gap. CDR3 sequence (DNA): TGCGCCAGCAGCTTGTATCCAGGGCAGAACACTGAAGCTTTCTTT. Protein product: CASSLYPGQNTEAFF.

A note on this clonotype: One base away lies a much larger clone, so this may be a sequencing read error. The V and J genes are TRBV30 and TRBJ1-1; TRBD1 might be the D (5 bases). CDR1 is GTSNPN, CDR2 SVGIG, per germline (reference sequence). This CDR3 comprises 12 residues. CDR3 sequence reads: CAWTRGYTESFF. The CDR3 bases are TGTGCCTGGACGAGGGGTTACACTGAATCTTTCTTT.

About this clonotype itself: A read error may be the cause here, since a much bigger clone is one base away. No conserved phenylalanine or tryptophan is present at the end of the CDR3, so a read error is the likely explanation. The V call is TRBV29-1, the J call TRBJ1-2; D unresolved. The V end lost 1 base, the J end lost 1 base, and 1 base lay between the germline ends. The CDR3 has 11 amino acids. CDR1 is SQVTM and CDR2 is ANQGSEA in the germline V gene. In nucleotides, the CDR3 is TGCAGCGTTGAAGTTAACTATGGCTACACCCTC. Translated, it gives CSVEVNYGYTL.

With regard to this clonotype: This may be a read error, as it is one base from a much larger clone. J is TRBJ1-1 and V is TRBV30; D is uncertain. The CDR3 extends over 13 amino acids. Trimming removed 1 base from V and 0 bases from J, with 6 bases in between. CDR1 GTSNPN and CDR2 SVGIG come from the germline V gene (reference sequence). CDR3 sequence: CAWSDRMNTEAFF. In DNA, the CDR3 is TGTGCCTGGAGTGACCGGATGAACACTGAAGCTTTCTTT.

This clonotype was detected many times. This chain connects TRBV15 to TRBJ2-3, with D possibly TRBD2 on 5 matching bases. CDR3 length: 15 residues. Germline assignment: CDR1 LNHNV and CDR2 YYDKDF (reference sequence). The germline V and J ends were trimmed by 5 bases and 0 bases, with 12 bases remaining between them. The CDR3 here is CATSVSRGSTDTQYF. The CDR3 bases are TGTGCCACCAGCGTCTCACGGGGTAGCACAGATACGCAGTATTTT.

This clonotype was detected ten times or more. This CDR3 reads CASSPSLVQFF. CDR3 nucleotides: TGTGCCAGCAGCCCGTCACTAGTCCAGTTCTTC. The V gene is TRBV11-2, the J gene TRBJ2-1; the D gene is possibly TRBD2 (5 bases). Germline V CDR1 and CDR2: SGHAT, FQNNGV. This CDR3 spans 11 amino acids. Trimming took off 5 bases at V and 13 bases at J, with 12 bases between the two ends.

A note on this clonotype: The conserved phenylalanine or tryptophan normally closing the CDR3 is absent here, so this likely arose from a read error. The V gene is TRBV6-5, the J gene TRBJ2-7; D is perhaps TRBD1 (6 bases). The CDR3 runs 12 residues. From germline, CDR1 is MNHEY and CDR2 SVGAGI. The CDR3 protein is CARSYAQGQQYS. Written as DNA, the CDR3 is TGTGCCAGAAGTTACGCTCAGGGGCAGCAGTACTCC.

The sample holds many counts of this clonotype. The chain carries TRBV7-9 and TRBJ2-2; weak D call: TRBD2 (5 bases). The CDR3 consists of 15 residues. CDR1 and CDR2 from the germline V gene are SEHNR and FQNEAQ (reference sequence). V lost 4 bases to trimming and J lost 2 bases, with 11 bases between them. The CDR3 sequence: CASSSGGSNTGELFF. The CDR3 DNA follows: TGTGCCAGCAGCTCAGGAGGATCTAACACCGGGGAGCTGTTTTTT. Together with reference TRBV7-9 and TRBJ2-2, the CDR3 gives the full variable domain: DTGVSQNPRHKITKRGQNVTFRCDPISEHNRLYWYRQTLGQGPEFLTYFQNEAQLEKSRLLSDRFSAERPKGSFSTLEIQRTEQGDSAMYLCASSSGGSNTGELFFGEGSRLTVL.

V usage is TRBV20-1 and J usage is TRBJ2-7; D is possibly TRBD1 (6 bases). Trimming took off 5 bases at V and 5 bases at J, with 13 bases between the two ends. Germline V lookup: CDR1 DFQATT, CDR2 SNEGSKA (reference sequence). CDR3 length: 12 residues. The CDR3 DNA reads TGCAGTGCTCTAGGGACAAGGGACGAGCAGTACTTC. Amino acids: CSALGTRDEQYF.

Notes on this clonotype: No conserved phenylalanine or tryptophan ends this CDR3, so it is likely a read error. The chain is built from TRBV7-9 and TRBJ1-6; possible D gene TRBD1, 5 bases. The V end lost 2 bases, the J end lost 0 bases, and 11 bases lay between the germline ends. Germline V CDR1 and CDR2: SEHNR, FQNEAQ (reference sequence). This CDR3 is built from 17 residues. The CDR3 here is CASSLRGRGSYNSPLHL. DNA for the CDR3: TGTGCCAGCAGCTTAAGGGGTCGCGGCTCCTATAATTCACCCCTCCACCTT.